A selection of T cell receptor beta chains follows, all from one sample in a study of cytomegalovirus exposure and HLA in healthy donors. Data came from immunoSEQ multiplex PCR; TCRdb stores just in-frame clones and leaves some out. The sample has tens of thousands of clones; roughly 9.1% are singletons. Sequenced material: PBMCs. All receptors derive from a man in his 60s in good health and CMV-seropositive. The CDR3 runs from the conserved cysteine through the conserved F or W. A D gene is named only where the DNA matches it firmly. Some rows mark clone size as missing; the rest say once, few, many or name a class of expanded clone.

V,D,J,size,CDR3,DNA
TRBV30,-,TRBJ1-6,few,CAWSDGRLDNSPLHF,TGTGCCTGGAGTGACGGGAGGTTAGATAATTCACCCCTCCACTTT
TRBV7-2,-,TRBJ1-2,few,CASSLSRAGILYGYTF,TGTGCCAGCAGCTTATCTCGAGCAGGGATCCTCTATGGCTACACCTTC
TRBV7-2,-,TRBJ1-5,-,CASSLVAGDQPQHF,TGTGCCAGCAGCTTAGTGGCAGGGGATCAGCCCCAGCATTTT
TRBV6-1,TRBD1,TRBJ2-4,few,CASVGQGNIQYF,TGTGCCAGCGTTGGACAGGGGAACATTCAGTACTTC
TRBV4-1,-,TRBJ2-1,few,CASSISPRYSYNEQFF,TGCGCCAGCAGCATCTCCCCGCGGTACTCCTACAATGAGCAGTTCTTC
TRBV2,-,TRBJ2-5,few,CASFLRVQGETQYF,TGTGCCAGCTTCCTCAGGGTGCAGGGAGAGACCCAGTACTTC
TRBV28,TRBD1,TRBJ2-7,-,CASSSITGQGLYEQYF,TGTGCCAGCAGTTCAATCACGGGACAGGGACTCTACGAGCAGTACTTC
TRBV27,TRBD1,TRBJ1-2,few,CASSPGAGGVHGYTF,TGTGCCAGCAGCCCCGGGGCAGGGGGCGTCCATGGCTACACCTTC
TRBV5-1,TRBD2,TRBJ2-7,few,CASSLAWAREPHEQYF,TGCGCCAGCAGCTTGGCCTGGGCGCGGGAGCCCCACGAGCAGTACTTC
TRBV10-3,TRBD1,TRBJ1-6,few,CAIGRDRESPLHF,TGTGCCATCGGCCGGGACAGGGAATCACCCCTCCACTTT